This T cell receptor (beta chain) was captured in a study of T cells in localized non-small cell lung cancer. Study-wide results and limits: Without multi-region sequencing, intratumor heterogeneity could not be excluded. Uninvolved adjacent lung had the highest recorded T cell clonality, with tumor below it. There was an association of higher blood T cell density with longer overall survival.

Here immunoSEQ multiplex PCR was the method, and the copy in TCRdb shows in-frame clones only, minus some. The repertoire consists of over 2,000 clones, with about 25% occurring once and the leading ten covering around 10%. As for this clone: Its antigen is currently unknown.

The V gene's germline CDR1 is MNHEY and CDR2 SMNVEV (reference sequence). The ends were cut back, 4 bases at V and 1 base at J, with 16 bases in the middle. This CDR3 is built from 16 residues. The sample was normal lung tissue next to the tumor, taken before any cancer treatment. This TCR was sampled from a man aged 35 to 69 with stage III lung adenocarcinoma. The chain has TRBV27 and TRBJ1-1; perhaps TRBD1 as D (5 bases). The CDR3 reads CASSSYSPQGNTEAFF. The CDR3 DNA reads as TGTGCCAGCAGTTCCTACTCCCCCCAGGGGAACACTGAAGCTTTCTTT.